This T cell receptor (beta chain) derives from a study of T cells in localized non-small cell lung cancer. Data came from immunoSEQ multiplex PCR; TCRdb stores just in-frame clones and leaves some out. The sample carries some 30,000 clones, about 89% recorded once. Overall study findings and caveats: Uninvolved adjacent lung showed the highest T cell clonality, exceeding tumor. Because researchers sequenced only one region of the tumor, heterogeneity is still possible. In adjacent lung appeared a median around 62 of the top 100 tumor clones. Increased T cell density in blood showed an association with longer overall survival.

Concerning this clone itself: Its specificity is not known.

The material was peripheral blood, obtained before any cancer treatment. The TCR originated in an older female donor with stage I lung adenocarcinoma.

DNA of the CDR3: TGCGCCAGCAGCTTAGGAGGAGGCGCCGATGGAAACACCATATATTTT. It yields the protein CASSLGGGADGNTIYF. This chain links TRBV5-1 with TRBJ1-3; D not certain. Trimming stripped 2 bases from V and 3 bases from J, with 15 bases between. The CDR3 has 16 residues. Germline CDR1 reads SGHRS; CDR2 reads YFSETQ. The full variable domain, in which reference TRBV5-1 and TRBJ1-3 provide the parts outside the CDR3, is KAGVTQTPRYLIKTRGQQVTLSCSPISGHRSVSWYQQTPGQGLQFLFEYFSETQRNKGNFPGRFSGRQFSNSRSEMNVSTLELGDSALYLCASSLGGGADGNTIYFGEGSWLTVV.